This T cell receptor (beta chain) comes out of a study of blood T cell repertoires in COVID-19 (dated by TCRdb to the early 2020s). Regarding the research as a whole: Samples from collaborators originated in the United States, Italy and Spain and spanned both the acute and convalescent phases of COVID-19. The material from the prospective study consisted of cDNA or gDNA derived from T cells, B-cell-depleted T cells, or PBMCs. Deeply sampled blood TCRbeta repertoires from subjects exposed to, actively infected with, or recovered from COVID-19 were included in the dataset. The repertoires were released in a freely available public database intended as a resource for research on the immune response to SARS-CoV-2. The samples were drawn from two sources: the first 160 participants of the ongoing ImmuneRACE study, and about 1,300 subjects contributed by 6 global collaborators. Nearly every sample came with metadata listing a de-identified subject ID, COVID-19 status, age in years and sex. Where available, HLA class I and class II types were taken from metadata supplied by the sample provider and were not determined by assay-based typing.

On this clone: What this receptor recognizes is not known. Base quality data are lacking; no much larger clone is found one base away.

V loses 1 base, J loses 3 bases, and the germline ends lie 12 bases apart. CDR1 is given as SGDLS and CDR2 as YYNGEE, both from the germline V gene. From the cysteine up to the phenylalanine, the CDR3 has a length of 15 residues. The DNA shown is the 45-base CDR3, in frame from base 1. TCRbeta CDR3 regions were amplified from genomic DNA by means of the immunoSEQ Assay, a bias-controlled multiplex PCR. The source study handled its data this way. Within the assay, amplification of reference gene primers was used to estimate how many nucleated cells each sample contained. To quantify the absolute abundance of each unique TCRbeta CDR3 rearrangement, sequence reads were collapsed and filtered. Productive Simpson clonality was computed per sample as the square root of Simpson's diversity index over productive rearrangements. TCRdb holds this immuneACCESS table with in-frame rearrangements only. Some clones are missing; in checked studies, unresolved V genes explain under half, and the rest has no known cause. V, J and clone size are those of that table, while D and trimming were read from the DNA. Here the sample has over 55,000 clones; around three quarters occur a single time. Under 40% of the sample is held by the ten biggest clonotypes.

The collaborating institutions used their own protocols to collect whole blood in K2EDTA tubes. For TCRbeta analysis, collaborator samples were shipped as frozen whole blood, as isolated PBMCs, or as DNA extracted from either sample type. What the research found in general, with its limitations: Clinical and demographic metadata were provided uncurated, with the amount varying by source and participant.

The TCR sequence derives from a woman between 65 and 79 years old with acute or convalescent COVID-19. The chain is made from TRBV9 and TRBJ2-3; a tentative D match to TRBD1 spans 5 bases. The sequenced sample consisted of peripheral blood. This receptor carries the CDR3 CASSVRGSETDTQYF. The DNA is TGTGCCAGCAGCGTAAGGGGCTCTGAGACAGATACGCAGTATTTT. Supplemented by the reference TRBV9 and TRBJ2-3 proteins around the CDR3, the complete variable domain is DSGVTQTPKHLITATGQRVTLRCSPRSGDLSVYWYQQSLDQGLQFLIQYYNGEERAKGNILERFSAQQFPDLHSELNLSSLELGDSALYFCASSVRGSETDTQYFGPGTRLTVL.